This T cell receptor beta chain stems from a study of breast tumors, draining lymph nodes, adjacent tissues. V gave up 4 bases and J gave up 6 bases; unmatched junction bases: 10. The V gene's germline CDR1 is SGHRS and CDR2 YFSETQ. CDR3 length: 16 amino acids. This clonotype showed up many times. Antigen unknown. Axillary draining lymph nodes of breast cancer patients supplied the node samples. Study-level findings and limits: Luminal-like breast cancer showed significantly higher tumor–nontumor repertoire similarity than basal-like. Tumor TCR diversity was below lymph nodes but above nontumor tissue. That most tumor T cells come from lymph nodes remained unproven.

TCRdb passed the multiplex PCR reads through MiXCR, listing each CDR3 protein once. The sample carries some 250,000 distinct CDR3 sequences, 30% to 35% recorded once. The material sequenced was axillary lymph node tissue. J is TRBJ1-4 and V is TRBV5-1, with 9 bases matching TRBD1. This clonotype originated in a female donor with breast cancer. Some clones in this sample may be carry-over from other donors' samples. For the CDR3, the DNA is TGCGCCAGCAGCCCCCGGGGGACAGGGCTAGATGAAAAACTGTTTTTT. Encoded protein: CASSPRGTGLDEKLFF. Full variable domain (remainder filled in from reference TRBV5-1 and TRBJ1-4): KAGVTQTPRYLIKTRGQQVTLSCSPISGHRSVSWYQQTPGQGLQFLFEYFSETQRNKGNFPGRFSGRQFSNSRSEMNVSTLELGDSALYLCASSPRGTGLDEKLFFGSGTQLSVL.